A selection of T cell receptor beta chains follows, all from one sample in a study of CD4 T cells in relation to SARS-CoV-2 and coronaviruses. This table comes from immunoSEQ multiplex PCR, and its TCRdb copy is limited to in-frame clones, with some not included. The sample lists about 40,000 clones; approximately 82% were seen once. These receptors' antigens are unknown. What was sequenced was naive CD4+ T cells from PBMCs, cultured in vitro. The receptors derive from an adult with COVID-19. Each CDR3 is given with its conserved first and last residue. A D gene is named only where the DNA matches it firmly. Some rows have no size entry. The others give once, few or many, or a class for an expanded clone.

v_gene	d_gene	abundance	j_gene	CDR3nt	CDR3aa
TRBV3-1/TRBV3-2	-	-	TRBJ2-7	TGTGCCAGCAGCCAAGCGGCCCACGAGCAGTACTTC	CASSQAAHEQYF
TRBV30	-	-	TRBJ2-3	TGTGCCTGGACCGGTCGGGGCGGAAGCACAGATACGCAGTATTTT	CAWTGRGGSTDTQYF
TRBV4-1	TRBD2	-	TRBJ2-1	TGCGCCAGCAGCCAAGACCCTAGCGGGAATTACAATGAGCAGTTCTTC	CASSQDPSGNYNEQFF
TRBV27	-	-	TRBJ1-6	TGTGCCAGCAGTTTCAGGCCGACCAAGGGTTCCTATAATTCACCCCTCCACTTT	CASSFRPTKGSYNSPLHF
TRBV18	TRBD2	-	TRBJ2-1	TGTGCCAGCTCACAACTTGTTAGCGGGAGTGGGAACAATGAGCAGTTCTTC	CASSQLVSGSGNNEQFF
TRBV7-2	-	-	TRBJ1-5	TGTGCCAGCAGCTTTCTCGGGGTCGATCAGCCCCAGCATTTT	CASSFLGVDQPQHF
TRBV19	TRBD1	-	TRBJ2-2	TGTGCCAGCCGATCCCCGGACAGGCCAAACACCGGGGAGCTGTTTTTT	CASRSPDRPNTGELFF
TRBV18	-	-	TRBJ2-7	TGTGCCAGCTCACCAAATCCGGACTCCTACGAGCAGTACTTC	CASSPNPDSYEQYF
TRBV6-1	-	-	TRBJ1-5	TGTGCCAGCAGTGAATTGACAGGCCTACCCCAGCATTTT	CASSELTGLPQHF
TRBV25-1	-	-	TRBJ2-1	TGTGCCAGCATCCCCCTCGGGGGAGGCTACAATGAGCAGTTCTTC	CASIPLGGGYNEQFF
TRBV9	-	once	TRBJ2-7	TGTGCCAGCAGCGTAGACCCCCATGAGGGCTCCGAGCAGTACTTC	CASSVDPHEGSEQYF
TRBV2	-	once	TRBJ1-1	TGTGCCAGCAGGACCGAGGGGGTTGGGAACACTGAAGCTTTCTTT	CASRTEGVGNTEAFF
TRBV28	TRBD2	-	TRBJ2-7	TGTGCCAGCAGTGAAGCGGGAGCGCCCTACGAGCAGTACTTC	CASSEAGAPYEQYF
TRBV18	-	once	TRBJ2-5	TGTGCCAGCTCACCGGGTACTCCCCTCCAAGAGACCCAGTACTTC	CASSPGTPLQETQYF
TRBV12-3/TRBV12-4	-	-	TRBJ1-3	TGTGCCAGCAGGAGGGGATTGGACACCATATATTTT	CASRRGLDTIYF
TRBV7-9	-	-	TRBJ2-2	TGTGCCAGCAGCTTAGTACCCGAGCCGGCCGGGGAGCTGTTTTTT	CASSLVPEPAGELFF
TRBV2	TRBD2	-	TRBJ2-7	TGTGCCAGCAGGCCGGGACTAGCGGGGGCTCCTTACGAGCAGTACTTC	CASRPGLAGAPYEQYF
TRBV18	TRBD2	-	TRBJ2-2	TGTGCCAGCTCACCACCGGGAGGGGCTCAGGCCGGGGAGCTGTTTTTT	CASSPPGGAQAGELFF
TRBV24-1	-	-	TRBJ2-1	TGTGCCACGTCCGTGGGGGCTTTGGGTGAGCAGTTCTTC	CATSVGALGEQFF
TRBV18	-	-	TRBJ1-1	TGTGCCAGCTCACCGCAGGTAGTCCAATCGAACACTGAAGCTTTCTTT	CASSPQVVQSNTEAFF
TRBV11-3	TRBD1	-	TRBJ2-5	TGTGCCAGCAGTTCAGGACAGGGGCGATTACAAGAGACCCAGTACTTC	CASSSGQGRLQETQYF
TRBV7-2	TRBD2	few	TRBJ2-7	TGTGCCAGCAGCTTAGGCGGGAGTATTGACGAGCAGTACTTC	CASSLGGSIDEQYF
TRBV3-1/TRBV3-2	TRBD2	-	TRBJ2-3	TGTGCCAGCAGCCAGCAACCGGGACTAGCGGGAGATACGCAGTATTTT	CASSQQPGLAGDTQYF
TRBV30	-	-	TRBJ2-3	TGTGCCGGCCGTTCCCTTACGTACACAGATACGCAGTATTTT	CAGRSLTYTDTQYF
TRBV18	TRBD1	-	TRBJ2-7	TGTGCCAGCTCACCACGAGGGACAGGGTCCTACGAGCAGTACTTC	CASSPRGTGSYEQYF
TRBV24-1	TRBD2	-	TRBJ2-1	TGTGCCACCAGTGCCCAGACTAGCGGGGTCTCCTACAATGAGCAGTTCTTC	CATSAQTSGVSYNEQFF
TRBV3-1/TRBV3-2	TRBD2	-	TRBJ2-7	TGTGCCAGCAGCCAAGATCTGGCGGGGGGCTACGAGCAGTACTTC	CASSQDLAGGYEQYF
TRBV6-5	-	-	TRBJ1-2	TGTGCCAGCAGTTTCAGGGCCCTAATGGGTGGCTACACCTTC	CASSFRALMGGYTF
TRBV14	-	-	TRBJ2-7	TGTGCCAGCAGCCAGTCACAAGGGCCAAGGTTCGCCTACGAGCAGTACTTC	CASSQSQGPRFAYEQYF
TRBV12-3/TRBV12-4	-	once	TRBJ1-1	TGTGCCAGCACCCTGGGAGGGCCCACTGAAGCTTTCTTT	CASTLGGPTEAFF
TRBV5-6	-	-	TRBJ2-6	TGTGCCAGCAGCTTGCAGGGGGGGGTCCTCAACTCTGGGGCCAACGTCCTGACTTTC	CASSLQGGVLNSGANVLTF
TRBV5-5	-	few	TRBJ2-7	TGTGCCAGCAGCTTGAATCACTACGAGCAGTACTTC	CASSLNHYEQYF
TRBV11-3	TRBD1	-	TRBJ1-2	TGTGCCAGCAGCTTAGATAATGCGACAGGGACCTATGGCTACACCTTC	CASSLDNATGTYGYTF